This entry lists 15 T cell receptor beta chains sequenced from one sample in a study of HIV-infected patients and healthy controls (dated by TCRdb to the mid-2010s). The method behind the library was 5' RACE. The reads were generated on an Illumina MiSeq. The public sequencing data were trimmed at Q25 with fastp and processed into clonotypes with MiXCR by TCRdb, which kept only in-frame beta chains. Each entry merges the rows of one CDR3 protein and shows their most common DNA and genes. This sample is represented by 50,000 to 80,000 distinct CDR3 sequences; 15% to 20% of them were singletons. Clones ranked in the top ten supply 1.4% to 1.5% of the sample. The source material was CD4+ T cells from blood. These receptors originate from a human donor in good health.

This sequence joins TRBV3-1 and TRBJ2-4; a weak D match, TRBD2 (6 bases). The germline V gene has CDR1 LGHDT and CDR2 YNNKEL (reference sequence). Between the trimmed V and J ends, which lost 5 bases and 12 bases, there was a span of 20 bases. CDR3 length: 14 amino acids. DNA of the CDR3: TGTGCCAGCAGCTCTTTCCCGGGACTTCCGTCTCAGTACTTC. Protein sequence: CASSSFPGLPSQYF.

The rearrangement uses TRBV18 and TRBJ2-1; 14 bases align to TRBD2. Germline CDR1 and CDR2: KGHSH and LQKENI. The CDR3 is 17 residues long. The trim removed 1 base at V and 7 bases at J, leaving 6 bases unmatched. In DNA form, the CDR3 reads TGTGCCAGCTCACCACTCCGGACTAGCGGGGGGTATAATGAGCAGTTCTTC. Translating it yields CASSPLRTSGGYNEQFF.

With regard to this clonotype: Compared with germline, one end of the junction differs, possibly owing to a read error. The chain employs TRBV7-2 and TRBJ1-2, with D possibly TRBD1 on 6 matching bases. Per germline, CDR1 SGHTA and CDR2 FQGNSA. This CDR3 contains 15 residues. The CDR3 DNA follows: TGTGCCAGCACCTTATACAGGGAGGTCATCTATGGCTACACCTTC. It specifies CASTLYREVIYGYTF. The complete variable domain, with remaining parts taken from reference TRBV7-2 and TRBJ1-2, reads GAGVSQSPSNKVTEKGKDVELRCDPISGHTALYWYRQSLGQGLEFLIYFQGNSAPDKSGLPSDRFSAERTGGSVSTLTIQRTQQEDSAVYLCASTLYREVIYGYTFGSGTRLTVV.

In its sample, this clonotype was seen many times. The chain combines TRBV20-1 with TRBJ2-5; tentatively, D is TRBD1 or TRBD2 (5 bases each). With 1 base removed from V and 4 bases from J, the gap between germline ends came to 10 bases. CDR3 length equals 13 residues. Germline loops: CDR1 DFQATT, CDR2 SNEGSKA (reference sequence). The CDR3 nucleotides are TGCAGTGCTAGAGTCCAGGGAGCAGAGACCCAGTACTTC. Its protein is CSARVQGAETQYF.

This clonotype was observed many times. V and J are TRBV4-1 and TRBJ1-2; no clear D. The germline CDR1 and CDR2 sequences are MGHRA and YSYEKL. The CDR3 is 12 residues long. Between the trimmed V and J ends, which lost 1 base and 2 bases, there was a span of 2 bases. The CDR3 region is CASSQANYGYTF. The CDR3, as DNA: TGCGCCAGCAGCCAAGCCAACTATGGCTACACCTTC.

V gene TRBV29-1 combines with J gene TRBJ2-3, with D unclear. The CDR3 spans 13 residues. Trimming cost V 4 bases and J 2 bases, with 10 bases left between them. CDR1 and CDR2 from the germline V gene are SQVTM and ANQGSEA. DNA for the CDR3: TGCAGCGTTGGTTTAGGAAACACAGATACGCAGTATTTT. This codes for CSVGLGNTDTQYF.

This clonotype was recorded a few times. The chain couples TRBV15 to TRBJ1-2; D might be TRBD1 (6 bases). V lost 0 bases and J lost 7, with 12 bases in between. Germline CDR1 and CDR2: LNHNV and YYDKDF (reference sequence). The CDR3 covers 14 residues. The CDR3 DNA follows: TGTGCCACCAGCAGAGATCGCACAGGGTCTGGCTACACCTTC. It specifies CATSRDRTGSGYTF.

This clonotype was counted many times. The chain combines TRBV4-3 with TRBJ1-1; D perhaps matches TRBD1 (6 bases). The V end lost 1 base, the J end lost 2 bases, and 11 bases lay between the germline ends. Germline V gene data show CDR1 as LGHNA and CDR2 as YSLEER. This CDR3 is built from 15 residues. The CDR3 loop reads CASSQVSQGNTEAFF. In DNA, the CDR3 is TGCGCCAGCAGCCAAGTATCACAGGGCAACACTGAAGCTTTCTTT.

The chain employs TRBV5-1 and TRBJ2-4; 7 bases match TRBD1. Trimming at V came to 4 bases and at J to 1 base, leaving 11 bases not matched to a gene. Germline V gene data show CDR1 as SGHRS and CDR2 as YFSETQ. This CDR3 has 17 amino acids. The CDR3 DNA follows: TGCGCCAGCAGCCTGACAGGGTTAAGTGTGGCCAAAAACATTCAGTACTTC. Encoded protein: CASSLTGLSVAKNIQYF.

Only a few counts were recorded for this clonotype. V usage is TRBV5-1 and J usage is TRBJ1-5; D unclear. This CDR3 comprises 10 residues. Trimming shortened V by 7 bases and J by 15 bases, and 14 bases separated the two germline ends. Per germline, CDR1 SGHRS and CDR2 YFSETQ. CDR3 sequence: CASGDTPRHF. The CDR3 DNA reads as TGCGCCAGCGGTGATACACCTCGGCATTTT.

This clonotype has more than one count but fewer than ten. CDR3 sequence (DNA): TGCGCCAGCATCCCTAGCGGGCTGGGATCAGATACGCAGTATTTT. Amino acid sequence: CASIPSGLGSDTQYF. This rearrangement joins TRBV5-1 to TRBJ2-3; 8 bases are shared with TRBD2. In germline, CDR1 is SGHRS, CDR2 YFSETQ. V lost 6 bases, J lost 4 bases, and 10 bases stayed unmatched. The CDR3 contains 15 residues.

The chain recombines TRBV6-5 with TRBJ1-2, with D unresolved. The CDR3 contains 13 residues. Germline lookup yields CDR1 MNHEY and CDR2 SVGAGI. The V end lost 4 bases, the J end lost 11 bases, and 17 bases lay between the germline ends. CDR3 in amino acids: CASSSTVEGLYTF. CDR3 in DNA: TGTGCCAGCAGTTCCACCGTCGAGGGTTTGTACACCTTC.

This clonotype has a handful of counts. This chain links TRBV30 with TRBJ1-6, with 9 bases aligning to TRBD1. With V trimmed by 1 base and J by 9 bases, 1 base remained unmatched. Per germline, CDR1 GTSNPN and CDR2 SVGIG (reference sequence). This CDR3 region has 13 residues. CDR3 in DNA: TGTGCCTGGAGTGACAGGGGGCTTTCACCCCTCCACTTT. Encoded protein: CAWSDRGLSPLHF.

In this sample, this clonotype turned up a few times. The chain has TRBV11-1 and TRBJ2-2, with TRBD2 as a possible D gene (6 bases). V was cut by 6 bases and J by 5 bases, with 13 bases left in between. The CDR3 is 14 residues long. Looked up from germline, CDR1 is SGHAT and CDR2 is FQDESV (reference sequence). The CDR3 DNA reads as TGTGCCAGCAGGGGACTTGTGATTACCGGGGAGCTGTTTTTT. Amino acids: CASRGLVITGELFF.

This clonotype was detected many times. The chain uses TRBV7-9 and TRBJ2-3; 8 nucleotides match TRBD1. The trim removed 3 bases at V and 2 bases at J, leaving 4 bases unmatched. This CDR3 contains 15 residues. CDR1 is SEHNR and CDR2 is FQNEAQ in the germline V gene (reference sequence). The CDR3 DNA is TGTGCCAGCAGCTTTTGGACAGGGATCACAGATACGCAGTATTTT. Translating it yields CASSFWTGITDTQYF.